This T cell receptor beta chain was obtained from a study of blood T cells in healthy people across ages. General study points: Possibly confounding the expanded clonotype changes was the fact that donor CMV status was unknown. Naive and antigen-experienced cells could not be conclusively compared, given unsorted PBMCs.

In the case of this clonotype: The antigen is not known. One end of the junction is discordant with germline, which a read error may explain.

The use of a sample-barcoded 5' primer and a J-beta primer mix characterized a second PCR of roughly 7 to 11 cycles. TCRdb re-derived calls from the 5' RACE reads in MiXCR, one entry per CDR3 protein. Here the sample spans around 600,000 distinct CDR3 sequences, roughly 43% being singletons. The sequenced sample was blood. The clonotype was recovered from a man of 80 years or more in good health.

The CDR3 sequence: CASSHADRVQETRYF. CDR3 DNA sequence: TGTGCCAGCAGCCACGCGGACAGGGTGCAAGAGACCCGGTACTTC. The gene calls are TRBV4-2 and TRBJ2-5; 8 bases are a match to TRBD1. There are 15 residues in the CDR3. Germline-derived CDR1 and CDR2 are LGHNA and YNFKEQ.